The 30 T cell receptor beta chains listed next were all sequenced from one sample in a study of cytomegalovirus exposure and HLA in healthy donors (dated by TCRdb to about 2017). Library preparation employed the immunoSEQ multiplex PCR assay. For the multiplex PCR, a mixture combining 60 forward primers for TCR Vbeta segments and 13 reverse primers for TCR Jbeta segments was used. The table comes from immuneACCESS by way of TCRdb, which keeps in-frame sequences with V and J called. Part of the clones is missing from these tables; in studies checked, under half for an unresolved V gene and the rest for unknown reasons. The sample table lists tens of thousands of clones, 70% to 85% of them with a count of one. Roughly 3.8% of the sample lies in the top ten. Sequencing input: PBMCs. The receptors were gathered from a man over 45 in good health and CMV-seronegative.

The rearrangement links TRBV7-2 to TRBJ2-3; D gene ambiguous. The V and J ends lost 5 bases and 3 bases respectively, with 9 bases between them. The length of the CDR3 is 13 residues. Per the germline V gene, CDR1 is SGHTA and CDR2 is FQGNSA. CDR3 in DNA: TGTGCCAGCAGCCACAGCCTAACAGATACGCAGTATTTT. Protein product: CASSHSLTDTQYF.

J is TRBJ2-3 and V is TRBV5-8; unclear D gene. The CDR3 consists of 15 residues. Germline V gives CDR1 SGHTS, CDR2 YDEGEE. V was clipped by 2 bases and J by 2 bases, with 12 bases between them. CDR3 amino acids: CASSFMTPNTDTQYF. CDR3 sequence (DNA): TGTGCCAGCAGCTTCATGACTCCGAACACAGATACGCAGTATTTT.

The CDR3 is CASSLGREVEAFF. The DNA for the CDR3 is TGTGCCAGCAGCCTGGGACGGGAGGTTGAAGCTTTCTTT. This rearrangement joins TRBV28 to TRBJ1-1, with a weak D call TRBD1 (5 bases). The germline gives CDR1 MDHEN, CDR2 SYDVKM. The V gene lost 6 bases and the J gene lost 7 bases, with 15 bases spanning the gap. CDR3 size: 13 residues.

The chain has TRBV6-1 and TRBJ1-2; the D gene is possibly TRBD1 (6 bases). In germline, CDR1 is MNHNS, CDR2 SASEGT. CDR3 length: 12 amino acids. V lost 5 bases, J lost 5 bases, and 9 bases lay in between. CDR3 residues: CASSPGQYGYTF. In DNA form, the CDR3 reads TGTGCCAGCAGTCCCGGACAGTATGGCTACACCTTC.

V usage is TRBV6-5 and J usage is TRBJ2-7, with unresolved D. Germline V CDR1 and CDR2: MNHEY, SVGAGI. V shed 1 base and J shed 2 bases, with 12 bases lying between them. There are 15 residues in the CDR3. CDR3 residues: CASSYYRNGPYEQYF. In nucleotides, the CDR3 is TGTGCCAGCAGTTACTATCGGAATGGGCCCTACGAGCAGTACTTC.

The chain carries TRBV28 and TRBJ2-3; 11 nucleotides line up with TRBD2. In germline, CDR1 is MDHEN, CDR2 SYDVKM. The V segment lost 5 bases and the J segment 6 bases; nucleotides outside the gene matches: 10. This CDR3 has 16 amino acids. The CDR3, as DNA: TGTGCCAGCAGTCCCCTAGCGGGAGGTTCCTTCGATACGCAGTATTTT. It yields the protein CASSPLAGGSFDTQYF.

This clone showed up just a few times. V is TRBV7-3 and J is TRBJ2-5; TRBD2 matches at 9 bases. Per the germline V gene, CDR1 is SGHTA and CDR2 is FQGTGA. V trimming: 5 bases; J trimming: 2 bases; junction bases outside the gene matches: 6. The CDR3 sequence is 15 residues long. DNA of the CDR3: TGTGCCAGCAGCCAAGCGGGGGGCGTGCAAGAGACCCAGTACTTC. Translated, it gives CASSQAGGVQETQYF.

The chain couples TRBV6-1 to TRBJ2-7; TRBD2 matches at 7 bases. The CDR3 covers 15 residues. V gave up 6 bases and J gave up 4 bases; unmatched junction bases: 12. Germline loops: CDR1 MNHNS, CDR2 SASEGT. The CDR3 nucleotides read TGTGCCAGCAGGAAGTTGCCAGCGGGACTTTACGAGCAGTACTTC. It is translated as CASRKLPAGLYEQYF.

V gene TRBV28 combines with J gene TRBJ1-5, with D uncertain. CDR3 size: 16 residues. V was cut by 4 bases and J by 0 bases, with 13 bases left in between. Germline lookup yields CDR1 MDHEN and CDR2 SYDVKM. The CDR3 nucleotides are TGTGCCAGCAGTTCGACTGTGAGTTATAGCAATCAGCCCCAGCATTTT. Protein product: CASSSTVSYSNQPQHF.

This sequence joins TRBV30 and TRBJ1-1; 8 bases line up with TRBD1. Germline loops: CDR1 GTSNPN, CDR2 SVGIG (reference sequence). CDR3 length: 14 residues. The trim removed 3 bases at V and 5 bases at J, leaving 8 bases unmatched. The CDR3 sequence is CAWSLTGVVTEAFF. As DNA, the CDR3 is TGTGCCTGGAGCTTGACAGGGGTTGTTACTGAAGCTTTCTTT.

This sequence joins TRBV2 and TRBJ2-2; possible D gene TRBD1, 6 bases. Germline lookup yields CDR1 SNHLY and CDR2 FYNNEI. The V gene lost 6 bases and the J gene lost 1 base, with 18 bases spanning the gap. This CDR3 is 17 amino acids long. The DNA for the CDR3 is TGTGCCAGCAGCCATAGGACAGCCAGTTTGAACACCGGGGAGCTGTTTTTT. Protein sequence: CASSHRTASLNTGELFF.

Concerning this clone: One end of the junction does not line up with germline, which may come from a read error. The chain uses TRBV4-3 and TRBJ2-7; possible D gene TRBD1, 6 bases. The germline V gene encodes CDR1 LGHNA and CDR2 YSLEER. CDR3 length: 15 residues. CDR3 in amino acids: CASSEDPGVSYEQYF. The CDR3 bases are TGCGCCAGCAGCGAAGACCCAGGGGTCTCCTACGAGCAGTACTTC.

The rearrangement uses TRBV5-4 and TRBJ2-5, with D unclear. V lost 0 bases and J lost 5, with 14 bases in between. This CDR3 has 15 amino acids. Looked up from germline, CDR1 is SGHNT and CDR2 is YYREEE (reference sequence). The chain's CDR3 is CASSLEQIESETQYF. The DNA of the CDR3 is TGTGCCAGCAGCTTGGAACAAATTGAATCGGAGACCCAGTACTTC.

The chain has TRBV18 and TRBJ1-2; TRBD1 aligns across 9 bases. CDR3 length: 16 amino acids. With V trimmed by 4 bases and J by 0 bases, 6 bases remained unmatched. Germline V gene lookup returns CDR1 KGHSH and CDR2 LQKENI. CDR3 nucleotides: TGTGCCAGCTCACTACGGACAGGGGAGGCTAACTATGGCTACACCTTC. Encoded protein: CASSLRTGEANYGYTF.

The chain combines TRBV4-2 with TRBJ2-7; D might be TRBD1 (5 bases). Trimming removed 4 bases from V and 0 bases from J, with 13 bases in between. The length of the CDR3 is 15 residues. Per the germline V gene, CDR1 is LGHNA and CDR2 is YNFKEQ. The CDR3 reads CASSPVGPNSYEQYF. CDR3 DNA: TGTGCCAGCAGCCCCGTGGGGCCTAACTCCTACGAGCAGTACTTC.

The J gene is TRBJ2-7, the V gene TRBV4-3; 8 nucleotides align to TRBD2. Germline CDR1 reads LGHNA; CDR2 reads YSLEER. The CDR3 sequence is 15 residues long. V lost 1 base and J lost 2; bases outside the gene matches: 4. The CDR3 DNA reads TGCGCCAGCAGCCAAGCAAGCGGGAGAGCCTACGAGCAGTACTTC. Protein product: CASSQASGRAYEQYF.

This sequence joins TRBV6-6 and TRBJ2-6, with unresolved D. CDR3 length: 13 residues. The V end was cut by 6 bases, the J end by 0 bases, with 3 bases between. The germline V gene encodes CDR1 MNHNY and CDR2 SVGAGI (reference sequence). CDR3 DNA sequence: TGTGCCAGCAGCGGCTCTGGGGCCAACGTCCTGACTTTC. Translated: CASSGSGANVLTF.

V usage is TRBV7-9 and J usage is TRBJ2-1; 10 bases are a match to TRBD2. J gave up 5 bases and V 3 bases, and 7 bases lay outside the gene matches. Looked up from germline, CDR1 is SEHNR and CDR2 is FQNEAQ (reference sequence). CDR3 length equals 16 residues. CDR3 coding DNA: TGTGCCAGCAGCTTGGGGGCGGGACTAGCGAACAATGAGCAGTTCTTC. Amino acids: CASSLGAGLANNEQFF.

This rearrangement joins TRBV19 to TRBJ2-5; D is possibly TRBD2 (6 bases). V was pared by 1 base and J by 5 bases, with 14 bases between. Germline CDR1 is LNHDA and CDR2 is SQIVND (reference sequence). The CDR3 is 15 residues long. The CDR3 here is CASSIGLGAPETQYF. The CDR3 DNA reads as TGTGCCAGTAGTATAGGACTAGGGGCCCCGGAGACCCAGTACTTC.

Details on this clone: The limits of the CDR3 on the DNA are not certain, so only TCRdb's listed CDR3 is given. This chain joins TRBV6-5 and TRBJ1-3. Counting both end residues, the CDR3 totals 15 amino acids. CDR1 is MNHEY, CDR2 SVGAGI, per germline. CDR3 region: CASSVAVAFGNTLYF.

The chain joins TRBV5-1 to TRBJ1-5, with TRBD1 identical over 9 bases. Trimming took 4 bases from V and 4 from J; bases not matched to a gene: 9. The CDR3 runs to 16 residues. Germline V gives CDR1 SGHRS, CDR2 YFSETQ. The CDR3 sequence: CASSPDGTGYNQPQHF. DNA for the CDR3: TGCGCCAGCAGCCCAGACGGGACAGGGTATAATCAGCCCCAGCATTTT.

This chain joins TRBV21-1 and TRBJ1-4. TRBV21-1 corresponds to a pseudogene. This CDR3 contains 13 residues. The CDR3 spells CASSKGRPGELFF. The DNA of the CDR3 is TGTGCCAGCAGCAAAGGGAGGCCCGGGGAACTGTTTTTT.

V is TRBV29-1 and J is TRBJ2-7, with D possibly TRBD2 on 6 matching bases. V was trimmed by 4 bases and J by 5 bases, leaving 12 bases between them. Germline CDR1 is SQVTM and CDR2 is ANQGSEA. This CDR3 has 12 amino acids. The CDR3 sequence: CSVAGGGDEQYF. CDR3 nucleotide sequence: TGCAGCGTTGCTGGCGGCGGGGACGAGCAGTACTTC.

The chain joins TRBV11-2 to TRBJ2-3; unclear D gene. Trimming took 5 bases from V and 5 from J, leaving 14 bases between them. The CDR3 totals 14 residues. Germline V gene lookup returns CDR1 SGHAT and CDR2 FQNNGV. In DNA, the CDR3 is TGTGCCAGCAGCCCGCCGGCGGCACGAGATACGCAGTATTTT. This encodes CASSPPAARDTQYF.

This clone came up a few times. The rearrangement uses TRBV29-1 and TRBJ1-1, with TRBD1 matching 8 bases. The CDR3 is made up of 13 amino acids. The germline CDR1 and CDR2 sequences are SQVTM and ANQGSEA. After removal of 6 bases from V and 5 bases from J, the junction contained 8 bases not matched to a gene. The CDR3: CSVRTGRRTEAFF. CDR3 nucleotides: TGCAGCGTGCGGACAGGGAGGCGAACTGAAGCTTTCTTT.

Here the CDR3 reads CAWNLGTSYEQYF. CDR3 in DNA: TGTGCCTGGAATTTAGGGACTTCCTACGAGCAGTACTTC. The chain combines TRBV30 with TRBJ2-5; weak D call: TRBD2 (6 bases). The DNA end is more similar to TRBJ2-7, so the J call may be wrong. The CDR3 length is 13 residues. Germline assignment: CDR1 GTSNPN and CDR2 SVGIG (reference sequence).

The rearrangement uses TRBV7-2 and TRBJ1-4; 7 bases agree with TRBD1. The V gene end was trimmed by 1 base and the J gene end by 3 bases; junction bases not matched to a gene: 2. CDR1 SGHTA and CDR2 FQGNSA come from the germline V gene. The CDR3 is made up of 15 amino acids. The CDR3 bases are TGTGCCAGCAGCTTAGGGGGGACAGCTAATGAAAAACTGTTTTTT. Translation gives CASSLGGTANEKLFF.

This chain joins TRBV10-1 and TRBJ2-3; a weak D match, TRBD2 (5 bases). Per germline, CDR1 WNHNN and CDR2 SYGVQD (reference sequence). Deletions cut 2 bases from V and 1 base from J, with 7 bases between. The CDR3 covers 14 residues. CDR3 DNA sequence: TGCGCCAGCAGTGAGCGGCGGGGCACAGATACGCAGTATTTT. Translating gives CASSERRGTDTQYF.

This rearrangement joins TRBV29-1 to TRBJ2-1; perhaps TRBD2 as D (7 bases). CDR3 length: 16 residues. Trimming took off 0 bases at V and 2 bases at J, with 14 bases between the two ends. Germline CDR1 and CDR2: SQVTM and ANQGSEA. The CDR3 DNA sequence: TGCAGCGTTGAAGACGGGGGCGGGAGCACCTACAATGAGCAGTTCTTC. Protein sequence: CSVEDGGGSTYNEQFF.

The chain couples TRBV6-1 to TRBJ1-5, with 7 bases fitting TRBD1. Germline loops: CDR1 MNHNS, CDR2 SASEGT. The junction had 8 bases not matched to a gene; V was cut back by 6 bases and J by 6 bases. The CDR3 has 14 residues. CDR3 in DNA: TGTGCCAGCAGCGGCAGGGGGGCTTCTCAGCCCCAGCATTTT. Translating gives CASSGRGASQPQHF.